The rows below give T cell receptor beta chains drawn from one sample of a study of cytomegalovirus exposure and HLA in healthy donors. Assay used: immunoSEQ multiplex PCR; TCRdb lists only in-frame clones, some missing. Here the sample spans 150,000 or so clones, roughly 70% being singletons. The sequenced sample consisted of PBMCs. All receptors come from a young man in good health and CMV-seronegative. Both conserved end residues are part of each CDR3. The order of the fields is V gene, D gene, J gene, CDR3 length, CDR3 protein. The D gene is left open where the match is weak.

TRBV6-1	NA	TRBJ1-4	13	CASSPWGGEKLFF
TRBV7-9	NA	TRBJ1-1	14	CASSLASGNTEAFF
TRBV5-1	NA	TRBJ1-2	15	CASSLGAPANYGYTF
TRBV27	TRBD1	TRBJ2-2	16	CATRPGQGKIHGELFF
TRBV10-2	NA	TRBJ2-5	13	CASSERGTETQYF
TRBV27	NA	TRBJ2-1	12	CASRKGVNEQFF
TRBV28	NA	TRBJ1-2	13	CANFPRGYDGYTF
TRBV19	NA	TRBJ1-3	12	CASRRGGNTIYF
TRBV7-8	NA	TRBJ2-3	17	CASSTRTMTYSTDTQYF
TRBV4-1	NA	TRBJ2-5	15	CASSPSTGRGETQYF
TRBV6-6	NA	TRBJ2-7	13	CASRTGHPYEQYF
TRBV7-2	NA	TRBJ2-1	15	CASSFYGSSYNEQFF
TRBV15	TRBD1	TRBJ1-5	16	CATSHRGRDSNQPQHF
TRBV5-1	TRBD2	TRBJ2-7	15	CASSVGTSGSYEQYF
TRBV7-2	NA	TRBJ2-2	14	CASSLGAGAGELFF
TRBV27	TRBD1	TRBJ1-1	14	CASSLPRQGLGAFF
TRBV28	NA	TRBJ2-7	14	CASSSGESGYEQYF
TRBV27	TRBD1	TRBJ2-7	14	CASSSDRGVYEQYF
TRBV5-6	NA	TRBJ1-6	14	CASTPMQANSPLHF
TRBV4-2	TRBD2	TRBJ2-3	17	CASSQALTPWEAGGVSF
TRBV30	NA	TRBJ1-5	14	CAWSEGGSRQPQHF
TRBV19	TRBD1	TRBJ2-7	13	CASSINRGYEQYF